This T cell receptor (beta chain) was sequenced for a study of shared clonotypes between healthy human individuals. Method: immunoSEQ multiplex PCR; TCRdb's copy keeps in-frame clones and lacks some. In the table there are about 2 million clones, less than 95% of which are singletons. CD45RO-negative, CCR7-positively selected cells formed the naive CD8 fraction, excluding terminally differentiated effector memory CD45RA+ cells. The TCR originated in a man aged 18 to 30 in good health. The sequenced sample consisted of naive CD8+ T cells sorted from blood.

CDR3 nucleotide sequence: TGTGCCAGCAGTTTCGACAGCTCTGGAAACACCATATATTTT. This encodes CASSFDSSGNTIYF. The chain carries TRBV28 and TRBJ1-3; TRBD1 might be the D (5 bases). V was clipped by 3 bases and J by 0 bases, with 6 bases between them. The CDR3 spans 14 residues. Germline loops: CDR1 MDHEN, CDR2 SYDVKM.